One and the same sample provided the 15 T cell receptor beta chains below, sequenced in a study of T cell responses to AZD1222 COVID-19 vaccine (dated by TCRdb to the early 2020s). The time point label corresponds to: baseline before first vaccination. The method behind the library was the immunoSEQ multiplex PCR assay. The immuneACCESS repertoire file appears here via TCRdb, limited to in-frame rearrangements. These files lack a portion of the clones; in checked studies, under half of the deficit traces to unresolved V genes, and the cause of the others is not known. The sample table gives around 150,000 clones. The ten largest clonotypes hold 2.2% of the sample. The sequenced sample consisted of peripheral blood. The receptor source for this set is an adult in good health.

V usage is TRBV5-8 and J usage is TRBJ1-2; weak D call: TRBD1 (5 bases). V gave up 4 bases and J gave up 4 bases, with 14 bases separating them. CDR3 size: 14 residues. The germline V gene has CDR1 SGHTS and CDR2 YDEGEE. The CDR3 sequence is CASSGRGRSYGYTF. The CDR3 DNA reads TGTGCCAGCAGCGGTCGGGGGAGATCCTATGGCTACACCTTC. The whole variable domain, remainder taken from reference TRBV5-8 and TRBJ1-2, is EAGVTQSPTHLIKTRGQQATLRCSPISGHTSVYWYQQALGLGLQFLLWYDEGEERNRGNFPPRFSGRQFPNYSSELNVNALELEDSALYLCASSGRGRSYGYTFGSGTRLTVV.

The genes are TRBV2 and TRBJ1-6, with D unclear. Germline V gives CDR1 SNHLY, CDR2 FYNNEI. V lost 3 bases and J lost 10, with 16 bases in between. The CDR3 runs 15 residues. CDR3 nucleotide sequence: TGTGCCAGCAGTGAGTTGGAAGGGTATAGGTCACCCCTCCACTTT. Translation: CASSELEGYRSPLHF.

The J gene is TRBJ1-4, the V gene TRBV7-7; TRBD1 agrees at 9 bases. Germline CDR1 reads SSHAT; CDR2 reads FNYEAQ (reference sequence). The CDR3 runs to 13 residues. The V gene end was trimmed by 5 bases and the J gene end by 6 bases; junction bases not matched to a gene: 1. CDR3 DNA: TGTGCCAGCAGCCGGACAGGGGATGAAAAACTGTTTTTT. Its translation is CASSRTGDEKLFF.

This chain connects TRBV3-1 (or the pseudogene TRBV3-2) to TRBJ2-3, with TRBD2 matching over 15 bases. CDR3 length: 13 amino acids. Germline V lookup: CDR1 LGHDT, CDR2 YNNKEL (reference sequence). Unmatched junction bases numbered 0, after V lost 1 base and J lost 13 bases. The CDR3 region is CASSQGTSGGEYF. The CDR3 DNA sequence: TGTGCCAGCAGCCAAGGGACTAGCGGGGGGGAGTATTTT.

The chain is built from TRBV28 and TRBJ1-2; TRBD1 is a possible D gene (6 bases). The CDR3 sequence is 12 residues long. CDR1 and CDR2 from the germline V gene are MDHEN and SYDVKM. Trimming took off 3 bases at V and 7 bases at J, with 9 bases between the two ends. This CDR3 reads CASSFGGLGYTF. CDR3 nucleotide sequence: TGTGCCAGCAGTTTTGGGGGGCTTGGCTACACCTTC.

The chain links TRBV29-1 to TRBJ1-3, with D perhaps matching TRBD1 (6 bases). The CDR3 has 13 amino acids. Germline lookup yields CDR1 SQVTM and CDR2 ANQGSEA. Trimming cost V 4 bases and J 2 bases, with 9 bases left between them. This chain's CDR3 is CSVVGGPGNTIYF. The DNA for the CDR3 is TGCAGCGTTGTGGGGGGCCCTGGAAACACCATATATTTT.

The chain links TRBV12-3 or TRBV12-4 to TRBJ1-4; no clear D. This CDR3 comprises 13 residues. Trimming removed 4 bases from V and 8 bases from J, with 11 bases in between. The CDR3 DNA reads as TGTGCCAGCAGTTGGAGGAATGGCGAAAAACTGTTTTTT. Translated, it gives CASSWRNGEKLFF.

V usage is TRBV12-3 or TRBV12-4 and J usage is TRBJ1-2, with unresolved D. V was cut by 3 bases and J by 8 bases, with 7 bases left in between. The CDR3 length is 11 residues. CDR3 coding DNA: TGTGCCAGCAGTTTTGGACGGGGCTACACCTTC. This gives the protein CASSFGRGYTF.

The chain uses TRBV30 and TRBJ1-4; weak D call: TRBD1 (6 bases). The CDR3 is made up of 15 amino acids. The V gene's germline CDR1 is GTSNPN and CDR2 SVGIG (reference sequence). Trimming took 6 bases from V and 0 from J, leaving 14 bases between them. The CDR3 coding sequence is TGTGCCTGCGGAGGGGGACGGGCAACTAATGAAAAACTGTTTTTT. Residues: CACGGGRATNEKLFF.

V gene TRBV19 combines with J gene TRBJ2-3, with a possible D match to TRBD2 (6 bases). Per germline, CDR1 LNHDA and CDR2 SQIVND (reference sequence). Trimming removed 5 bases at V and 6 bases at J, with 18 bases between. The CDR3 sequence is 15 residues long. CDR3 region: CASSPGDSRSDTQYF. Written as DNA, the CDR3 is TGTGCCAGTAGTCCTGGGGACTCTCGCAGTGATACGCAGTATTTT.

The chain combines TRBV19 with TRBJ2-5; D is perhaps TRBD1 or TRBD2 (5 bases each). The CDR3 spans 15 residues. Trimming took off 0 bases at V and 6 bases at J, with 14 bases between the two ends. Germline V gene sequence: CDR1 LNHDA, CDR2 SQIVND (reference sequence). This chain's CDR3 is CASSIDLGVLKTQYF. DNA for the CDR3: TGTGCCAGTAGTATAGATCTGGGGGTGTTGAAGACCCAGTACTTC.

The chain recombines TRBV19 with TRBJ1-6, with 7 bases lining up with TRBD1. The CDR3 runs to 18 residues. Per the germline V gene, CDR1 is LNHDA and CDR2 is SQIVND (reference sequence). J lost 7 bases, V lost 5 bases, and 17 bases had no gene match. CDR3 protein: CASSARQGVRRGNSPLHF. The CDR3 bases are TGTGCCAGTAGTGCGAGGCAGGGGGTCCGCCGGGGGAATTCACCCCTCCACTTT.

The rearrangement uses TRBV6-5 and TRBJ1-6; possible D gene TRBD1, 5 bases. V was clipped by 5 bases and J by 5 bases, with 10 bases between them. The germline V gene has CDR1 MNHEY and CDR2 SVGAGI. The CDR3 is 14 residues long. The DNA for the CDR3 is TGTGCCAGCAGTCCGGGACGAGATAATTCACCCCTCCACTTT. It codes for CASSPGRDNSPLHF.

The rearrangement joins TRBV11-2 to TRBJ2-2; maybe TRBD1 (5 bases). The CDR3 is 16 residues long. V was cut by 5 bases and J by 0 bases, with 13 bases left in between. Germline values: CDR1 SGHAT, CDR2 FQNNGV. The CDR3 coding sequence is TGTGCCAGCAGCATCCTCAGACAGTCGAACACCGGGGAGCTGTTTTTT. Translated, it gives CASSILRQSNTGELFF.

The rearrangement uses TRBV5-4 and TRBJ2-1, with 8 bases identical to TRBD2. Germline V lookup: CDR1 SGHNT, CDR2 YYREEE (reference sequence). This CDR3 has 15 residues. V was pared by 3 bases and J by 4 bases, with 6 bases of the junction left unmatched. CDR3 DNA: TGTGCCAGCAGCTCGACTAGCGAGTCATACAATGAGCAGTTCTTC. Amino acid sequence: CASSSTSESYNEQFF.